This T cell receptor beta chain was recovered during a study of blood T cell repertoires in COVID-19. Across the whole study: PBMCs, B-cell-depleted T cells, or T cells were the source of the cDNA or gDNA that made up the material.

Grouping used clinical history reported by participants in a survey and questionnaire. TCRdb's copy holds only in-frame clones and misses some; the assay was immunoSEQ multiplex PCR. The profile covers over 250,000 clones, with about 88% appearing a single time and about 3% taken by the ten largest. The CDR3 has 16 amino acids. Germline CDR1 reads SGHTA; CDR2 reads FQGNSA. V gave up 3 bases and J gave up 6 bases, with 20 bases separating them. Sequenced: PBMCs or T cells enriched from blood (not recorded which). V usage is TRBV7-2 and J usage is TRBJ2-5; a weak D match, TRBD1 (6 bases). This receptor was identified in a woman between 45 and 60 years old who had recovered from COVID-19. The CDR3 region has the DNA TGTGCCAGCAGCTTGACCGGGACACCGACTTTGCAGACCCAGTACTTC. This encodes CASSLTGTPTLQTQYF.